This passage covers 23 T cell receptor beta chains from one sample sequenced in a study of shared clonotypes between healthy human individuals. The data were produced by immunoSEQ multiplex PCR, yet TCRdb's version contains in-frame clones alone and is incomplete. The table has about 2.3 million clones, 80% to 95% seen once; the top ten hold 0.39%. Sequenced sample: naive CD4+ T cells from PBMCs. The subset: CD45RA+ positively selected. These receptors were collected from a man between 18 and 29 years old in good health. Some clones in this sample may be carry-over from other donors' samples.

The J gene is TRBJ2-7, the V gene TRBV21-1; the tabulated D call, TRBD1, remains unverified against the DNA. TRBV21-1 is designated a pseudogene. The length of the CDR3 is 16 residues. DNA of the CDR3: TGTGCCAGCAGCAAAGGGATCCGGGACAGGGGCTACGAGCAGTACTTC. This translates into CASSKGIRDRGYEQYF.

The chain combines TRBV14 with TRBJ1-2; D unresolved. The CDR3 is 14 residues long. Germline loops: CDR1 SGHDN, CDR2 FVKESK. V lost 2 bases and J lost 0, with 7 bases in between. The CDR3 protein is CASSQHRTNYGYTF. CDR3 nucleotides: TGTGCCAGCAGCCAACACAGAACTAACTATGGCTACACCTTC.

The chain links TRBV2 to TRBJ1-1; D might be TRBD1 (5 bases). The V end was cut by 3 bases, the J end by 4 bases, with 12 bases between. This CDR3 has 14 residues. Germline CDR1 reads SNHLY; CDR2 reads FYNNEI. The CDR3 DNA reads TGTGCCAGCAGTGAGGGTAGGGGCGGCACTGAAGCTTTCTTT. Its protein product is CASSEGRGGTEAFF.

This rearrangement joins TRBV11-2 to TRBJ2-6; D might be TRBD2 (6 bases). Germline V CDR1 and CDR2: SGHAT, FQNNGV. The CDR3 extends over 13 amino acids. With 0 bases removed from V and 15 bases from J, the gap between germline ends came to 12 bases. The CDR3 here is CASSLERAGSLTF. CDR3 DNA sequence: TGTGCCAGCAGCTTAGAAAGAGCGGGCTCCCTGACTTTC.

V and J are TRBV7-2 and TRBJ2-7; tentatively, D is TRBD1 (5 bases). The CDR3 covers 14 residues. V gave up 3 bases and J gave up 2 bases, with 11 bases separating them. CDR1 is SGHTA, CDR2 FQGNSA, per germline. The CDR3 is CASSFRTQAYEQYF. The CDR3 DNA sequence: TGTGCCAGCAGCTTTCGGACACAAGCCTACGAGCAGTACTTC.

The chain uses TRBV18 and TRBJ2-3; D is uncertain. Germline V CDR1 and CDR2: KGHSH, LQKENI. CDR3 size: 15 residues. V lost 3 bases and J 4 bases, leaving 14 bases between the germline ends. CDR3 DNA sequence: TGTGCCAGCTCACCCCAAAACGGAGTCCCAGATACGCAGTATTTT. Amino acid sequence: CASSPQNGVPDTQYF.

The chain has TRBV5-1 and TRBJ1-1, with 9 bases aligning to TRBD1. Germline values: CDR1 SGHRS, CDR2 YFSETQ. The CDR3 totals 14 residues. Trimming took 0 bases from V and 4 from J; bases not matched to a gene: 1. Here the CDR3 DNA reads TGCGCCAGCAGCTTGGGGGGACAGGGCACTGAAGCTTTCTTT. Its protein is CASSLGGQGTEAFF. Using reference TRBV5-1 and TRBJ1-1 for the parts outside the CDR3, the full variable domain is KAGVTQTPRYLIKTRGQQVTLSCSPISGHRSVSWYQQTPGQGLQFLFEYFSETQRNKGNFPGRFSGRQFSNSRSEMNVSTLELGDSALYLCASSLGGQGTEAFFGQGTRLTVV.

The V and J genes are TRBV28 and TRBJ2-7; 9 positions match TRBD2. J lost 2 bases, V lost 4 bases, and 3 bases had no gene match. The CDR3 has 14 residues. Germline V lookup: CDR1 MDHEN, CDR2 SYDVKM. Here the CDR3 DNA reads TGTGCCAGCAGTTCGGCGGGAGGGGCCTACGAGCAGTACTTC. Residues: CASSSAGGAYEQYF.

The CDR3 sequence is CASRPGQISTDTQYF. CDR3 nucleotides: TGTGCCAGCAGACCCGGACAGATTAGCACAGATACGCAGTATTTT. The chain has TRBV6-1 and TRBJ2-3; tentative D call: TRBD1 (6 bases). The length of the CDR3 is 15 residues. Trimming pared 6 bases from V and 0 bases from J, leaving 13 bases between. The germline CDR1 and CDR2 sequences are MNHNS and SASEGT.

V usage is TRBV27 and J usage is TRBJ1-2; D not certain. This CDR3 comprises 15 residues. V was trimmed by 5 bases and J by 0 bases, leaving 13 bases between them. CDR1 is MNHEY and CDR2 is SMNVEV in the germline V gene (reference sequence). CDR3 region: CASSLNREANYGYTF. CDR3 bases: TGTGCCAGCAGTCTCAACCGGGAGGCTAACTATGGCTACACCTTC.

V and J are TRBV6-6 and TRBJ1-5; TRBD1 matches at 10 bases. With 5 bases clipped from V and 6 bases from J, the junction kept 10 bases outside the gene matches. There are 16 residues in the CDR3. CDR1 is MNHNY, CDR2 SVGAGI, per germline (reference sequence). CDR3 loop: CASSPKDRGLAQPQHF. CDR3 nucleotide sequence: TGTGCCAGCAGTCCAAAAGACAGGGGGCTCGCTCAGCCCCAGCATTTT.

The J gene is TRBJ1-5, the V gene TRBV7-8; D ambiguous. V lost 1 base and J lost 2, with 15 bases in between. The CDR3 runs to 17 residues. Germline CDR1 and CDR2: SGHVS and FQNEAQ. The CDR3 nucleotides read TGTGCCAGCAGCTTAGTATTTCGGGGAAGGGGCAATCAGCCCCAGCATTTT. Residues: CASSLVFRGRGNQPQHF.

CDR3 region: CAPNTGELFF. The CDR3 DNA reads TGTGCTCCCAACACCGGGGAGCTGTTTTTT. The chain links TRBV27 to TRBJ2-2; D gene ambiguous. Germline V gene data show CDR1 as MNHEY and CDR2 as SMNVEV (reference sequence). This CDR3 comprises 10 residues.

The rearrangement links TRBV12-5 to TRBJ2-1; 8 bases are a match to TRBD1. V gave up 6 bases and J gave up 7 bases; unmatched junction bases: 5. The CDR3 has 13 amino acids. CDR1 LGHNT and CDR2 FRNRAP come from the germline V gene. CDR3 in amino acids: CASGSTGGNEQFF. CDR3 coding DNA: TGTGCTAGTGGCTCCACAGGGGGGAATGAGCAGTTCTTC.

The CDR3 loop reads CASSSSWGLGNQPQHF. The CDR3 DNA reads as TGTGCCAGCAGCTCAAGCTGGGGTTTAGGCAATCAGCCCCAGCATTTT. The chain couples TRBV7-8 to TRBJ1-5; D gene unclear. With 4 bases removed from V and 2 bases from J, the gap between germline ends came to 15 bases. The CDR3 totals 16 residues. Germline V lookup: CDR1 SGHVS, CDR2 FQNEAQ. Full variable domain (missing parts from reference TRBV7-8 and TRBJ1-5): GAGVSQSPRYKVAKRGQDVALRCDPISGHVSLFWYQQALGQGPEFLTYFQNEAQLDKSGLPSDRFFAERPEGSVSTLKIQRTQQEDSAVYLCASSSSWGLGNQPQHFGDGTRLSIL.

V is TRBV14 and J is TRBJ2-3; D gene uncertain. Deletions cut 8 bases from V and 8 bases from J, with 11 bases between. The CDR3 covers 11 residues. From germline, CDR1 is SGHDN and CDR2 FVKESK. The CDR3 DNA sequence: TGTGCCAGCGCCCTAGAAAGTACGCAGTATTTT. Translated: CASALESTQYF.

This clone was picked up one time. The genes are TRBV27 and TRBJ1-4; D gene uncertain. This CDR3 is built from 16 residues. Germline lookup yields CDR1 MNHEY and CDR2 SMNVEV (reference sequence). V lost 5 bases, J lost 4 bases, and 17 bases lay in between. CDR3 residues: CASSLMGAKRNEKLFF. CDR3 nucleotide sequence: TGTGCCAGCAGTCTTATGGGAGCAAAGCGTAATGAAAAACTGTTTTTT.

About this clone: Additional DNA sequences in this sample encode the identical CDR3. This chain links TRBV7-9 with TRBJ2-7, with 11 bases identical to TRBD1. In germline, CDR1 is SEHNR, CDR2 FQNEAQ (reference sequence). The CDR3 length is 15 residues. J gave up 4 bases and V 4 bases, and 6 bases lay outside the gene matches. The CDR3 protein is CASSSPGQGVYEQYF. The CDR3 DNA reads TGTGCCAGCAGCTCGCCGGGACAGGGGGTGTACGAGCAGTACTTC.

This rearrangement joins TRBV5-8 to TRBJ2-7; no definite D call. CDR1 is SGHTS and CDR2 is YDEGEE in the germline V gene. Trimming took 0 bases from V and 6 from J, leaving 10 bases between them. CDR3 size: 13 residues. The CDR3 DNA follows: TGTGCCAGCAGCTTGGGGCGAATTGCCGAGCAGTACTTC. It specifies CASSLGRIAEQYF.

The CDR3 DNA sequence: TGTGCCAGCAGTTCGGGCAGGGCGAAGGCTTTCTTT. This sequence encodes CASSSGRAKAFF. The chain links TRBV28 to TRBJ1-1; tentatively, D is TRBD1 (5 bases). The CDR3 loop spans 12 amino acids. Germline V gene lookup returns CDR1 MDHEN and CDR2 SYDVKM. V lost 4 bases to trimming and J lost 11 bases, with 14 bases between them.

J is TRBJ2-2 and V is TRBV28; no reliable D call. The V and J ends lost 3 bases and 6 bases respectively, with 8 bases between them. The germline gives CDR1 MDHEN, CDR2 SYDVKM. The length of the CDR3 is 13 residues. In DNA form, the CDR3 reads TGTGCCAGCAGTTTTCTTACAGCCGGGGAGCTGTTTTTT. Protein: CASSFLTAGELFF.

The genes are TRBV5-1 and TRBJ2-3; TRBD2 might be the D (5 bases). With 3 bases removed from V and 6 bases from J, the gap between germline ends came to 14 bases. This CDR3 contains 14 residues. Germline V gene data show CDR1 as SGHRS and CDR2 as YFSETQ. The CDR3 DNA reads as TGCGCCAGCAGCTCGGGCAAAGGCGGGGATACGCAGTATTTT. Translated, it gives CASSSGKGGDTQYF.

J is TRBJ2-5 and V is TRBV7-2, with TRBD2 identical over 7 bases. The trim removed 6 bases at V and 4 bases at J, leaving 11 bases unmatched. Germline V gene data show CDR1 as SGHTA and CDR2 as FQGNSA. CDR3 length: 15 amino acids. The CDR3 protein is CASSSRGGSGETQYF. The CDR3, as DNA: TGTGCCAGCAGTTCTCGGGGCGGGAGCGGAGAGACCCAGTACTTC.